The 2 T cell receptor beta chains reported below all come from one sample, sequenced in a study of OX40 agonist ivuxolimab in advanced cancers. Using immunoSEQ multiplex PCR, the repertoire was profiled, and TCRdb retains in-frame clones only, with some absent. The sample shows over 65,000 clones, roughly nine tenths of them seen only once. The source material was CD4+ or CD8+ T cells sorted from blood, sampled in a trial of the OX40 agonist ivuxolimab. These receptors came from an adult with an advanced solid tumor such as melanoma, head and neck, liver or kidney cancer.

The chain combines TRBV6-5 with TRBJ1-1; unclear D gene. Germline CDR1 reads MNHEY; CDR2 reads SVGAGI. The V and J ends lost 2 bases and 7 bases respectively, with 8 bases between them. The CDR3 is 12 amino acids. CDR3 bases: TGTGCCAGCAGTTACGAAGGATTTGAAGCTTTCTTT. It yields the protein CASSYEGFEAFF.

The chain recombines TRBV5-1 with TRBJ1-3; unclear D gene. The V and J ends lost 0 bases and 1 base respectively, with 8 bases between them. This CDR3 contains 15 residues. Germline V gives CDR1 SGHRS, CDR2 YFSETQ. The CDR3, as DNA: TGCGCCAGCAGCTTGGCCTCGGCATCTGGAAACACCATATATTTT. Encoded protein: CASSLASASGNTIYF. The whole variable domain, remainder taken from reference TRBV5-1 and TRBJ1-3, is KAGVTQTPRYLIKTRGQQVTLSCSPISGHRSVSWYQQTPGQGLQFLFEYFSETQRNKGNFPGRFSGRQFSNSRSEMNVSTLELGDSALYLCASSLASASGNTIYFGEGSWLTVV.